Listed below are T cell receptor beta chains from one sample, sequenced in a study of post-analysis software for immune sequencing data. TCRdb reanalysed the PCR reads using MiXCR and keeps one entry per CDR3 protein. The sample yields about 820,000 distinct CDR3 sequences, roughly 50% seen once. The sample comprised blood. The receptors were sampled from a girl aged 10-17 years with multiple sclerosis. CDR3s include the opening cysteine and the closing phenylalanine or tryptophan. A D gene is named only where the DNA matches it firmly. A clone size is listed for some rows: how often the clone was seen (once, few, many), or a class if it is expanded.

>TRBD1|TRBJ2-3|TRBV28|few
CASSSTGDSTDTQYF
TGTGCCAGCAGTTCCACAGGGGATAGCACAGATACGCAGTATTTT
>NA|TRBJ2-3|TRBV27|NA
CASSLLGGTSTDTQYF
TGTGCCAGCAGTTTATTAGGTGGGACTAGCACAGATACGCAGTATTTT
>TRBD1|TRBJ1-5|TRBV4-1|NA
CASSQDETGGSNQPQHF
TGCGCCAGCAGCCAAGATGAGACAGGGGGATCAAATCAGCCCCAGCATTTT
>TRBD2|TRBJ2-3|TRBV7-8|NA
CASSIGPRRGAHRGDTDTQYF
TGTGCCAGCAGCATTGGGCCTAGGCGGGGGGCCCACCGGGGGGACACAGATACGCAGTATTTT
>TRBD2|TRBJ2-7|TRBV20-1|few
CSASSSGSYEQYF
TGCAGTGCTAGTAGTAGCGGGAGTTACGAGCAGTACTTC
>NA|TRBJ2-3|TRBV7-6|NA
CASSLGEGPPLDTQYF
TGTGCCAGCAGCTTAGGTGAAGGTCCCCCGCTAGATACGCAGTATTTT
>TRBD1|TRBJ2-7|TRBV27|NA
CASSPRGPEDYEQYF
TGTGCCAGCAGTCCGAGGGGGCCCGAGGATTACGAGCAGTACTTC
>NA|TRBJ2-5|TRBV5-1|once
CASRVSGDYEQYF
TGCGCCAGCAGGGTTAGCGGTGACTACGAACAGTACTTC
>NA|TRBJ1-1|TRBV5-1|NA
CASSLDGRLNTEAFF
TGCGCCAGCAGCTTGGACGGCAGACTGAACACTGAAGCTTTCTTT
>TRBD1|TRBJ2-7|TRBV5-1|NA
CASSLSTGDASYEQYF
TGCGCCAGCAGCTTGTCGACAGGGGATGCATCCTACGAGCAGTACTTC
>NA|TRBJ2-7|TRBV7-2|NA
CASSLEQSTYEQYF
TGTGCCAGCAGCTTAGAACAGTCCACCTACGAGCAGTACTTC
>TRBD2|TRBJ2-5|TRBV6-6|NA
CASITLLAGEETQYF
TGTGCCAGCATTACCCTACTAGCGGGGGAAGAGACCCAGTACTTC
>NA|TRBJ1-2|TRBV7-9|few
CATRPGTQDYGYTF
TGTGCCACCCGGCCCGGGACTCAAGACTATGGCTACACCTTC